Reported below is one T cell receptor (beta chain). This specimen comes from a study of blood T cell repertoires in COVID-19. About the research overall: Sites in the United States, Italy and Spain provided acute and convalescent COVID-19 samples.

Clones were read by immunoSEQ multiplex PCR, and TCRdb kept only the in-frame ones, dropping some. The profile shows approximately 200,000 clones, 65% to 90% of them singletons. The germline gives CDR1 KGHDR, CDR2 SFDVKD. Trimming at V came to 9 bases and at J to 7 bases, leaving 11 bases not matched to a gene. This CDR3 comprises 14 residues. Specimen: PBMCs or T cells enriched from blood (not recorded which). The genes are TRBV24-1 and TRBJ2-1, with 7 bases aligning to TRBD1. This clonotype was obtained from a woman aged 25 to 39 who had been exposed to COVID-19. The CDR3 region has the DNA TGTGCCACCCGTAGACAGGGCGAGGGGAATGAGCAGTTCTTC. It translates to CATRRQGEGNEQFF.